A single sample gave rise to the 29 T cell receptor beta chains below, sequenced in a study of metastatic and nonmetastatic thyroid tumors. Each patient came to thyroid surgery without any prior treatment (of any kind). TCRdb redid the clone calls on the PCR reads using MiXCR. The table shows approximately 37,000 clones, with 15% occurring only once. The sample was blood. Source of these receptors: a male donor with papillary thyroid cancer or a benign thyroid nodule (not recorded which). Some clones in this sample may be carry-over from other donors' samples.

This clone was picked up many times. V gene TRBV5-4 combines with J gene TRBJ2-7, with a weak D call TRBD2 (5 bases). Germline CDR1 and CDR2: SGHNT and YYREEE (reference sequence). The CDR3 is 11 amino acids. Deletions cut 2 bases from V and 7 bases from J, with 7 bases between. Here the CDR3 DNA reads TGTGCCAGCAGCTTTGAGCGGGAGCAGTACTTC. Residues: CASSFEREQYF.

At least ten counts were recorded for this clone. This chain's CDR3 is CASSLGQSGRDEQFF. The CDR3 DNA sequence: TGCGCCAGCAGCCTAGGACAAAGCGGGCGAGATGAGCAGTTCTTC. The chain employs TRBV4-3 and TRBJ2-1; a weak D match, TRBD2 (6 bases). CDR3 size: 15 residues. V lost 4 bases, J lost 8 bases, and 18 bases lay in between. Germline V gene lookup returns CDR1 LGHNA and CDR2 YSLEER.

By its share, this clone is medium-sized. The chain combines TRBV6-5 with TRBJ1-2; a possible D gene is TRBD1 (6 bases). The V gene lost 0 bases and the J gene lost 3 bases, with 20 bases spanning the gap. CDR1 is MNHEY and CDR2 is SVGAGI in the germline V gene. This CDR3 has 18 amino acids. CDR3 nucleotide sequence: TGTGCCAGCAGTTACTCGTCCGGGGGCGCAGCCCTGGACTATGGCTACACCTTC. Translated, it gives CASSYSSGGAALDYGYTF.

This clone was detected many times. The chain joins TRBV7-2 to TRBJ1-6, with D perhaps matching TRBD1 (5 bases). This CDR3 has 14 amino acids. V gave up 2 bases and J gave up 4 bases, with 6 bases separating them. Germline-derived CDR1 and CDR2 are SGHTA and FQGNSA. The DNA of the CDR3 is TGTGCCAGCAGCTTATCAGGGTATAATTCACCCCTCCACTTT. It codes for CASSLSGYNSPLHF. Using reference TRBV7-2 and TRBJ1-6 for the parts outside the CDR3, the full variable domain is GAGVSQSPSNKVTEKGKDVELRCDPISGHTALYWYRQSLGQGLEFLIYFQGNSAPDKSGLPSDRFSAERTGGSVSTLTIQRTQQEDSAVYLCASSLSGYNSPLHFGNGTRLTVT.

Comments on this clone: A read error may produce the germline difference seen at one junction end. The chain joins TRBV12-3 or TRBV12-4 to TRBJ2-3, with TRBD2 identical over 10 bases. This CDR3 contains 17 residues. The CDR3 region is CVSTLGQRGGPTDTQYF. The CDR3 DNA sequence: TGTGTCAGCACCTTGGGGCAGCGGGGGGGTCCCACAGATACGCAGTATTTT.

This clone was seen many times. The J gene is TRBJ2-4, the V gene TRBV5-1; 7 bases agree with TRBD2. CDR3 length: 13 residues. Per germline, CDR1 SGHRS and CDR2 YFSETQ. The trim removed 0 bases at V and 8 bases at J, leaving 2 bases unmatched. As DNA, the CDR3 is TGCGCCAGCAGCTTGGGCGGGAGTGACATTCAGTACTTC. Protein: CASSLGGSDIQYF.

In its sample, this clone was seen a few times. A much bigger clone sits one base away, suggesting this may be a read error. J is TRBJ2-1 and V is TRBV10-1; D gene ambiguous. This CDR3 comprises 14 residues. Germline V gene data show CDR1 as WNHNN and CDR2 as SYGVQD (reference sequence). CDR3 DNA: TGCGACAGCAATCGGCTAGGAGACTACAATGAGCAGTTCTTC. Translated, it gives CDSNRLGDYNEQFF.

This clone has at least ten counts. The rearrangement links TRBV11-2 to TRBJ2-5, with 8 bases identical to TRBD2. CDR1 and CDR2 from the germline V gene are SGHAT and FQNNGV. The CDR3 totals 16 residues. V trimming: 5 bases; J trimming: 1 base; junction bases outside the gene matches: 9. CDR3 protein: CASSAVAGGPQETQYF. The CDR3 DNA reads as TGTGCCAGCAGCGCAGTGGCGGGAGGACCCCAAGAGACCCAGTACTTC.

This clone is deemed medium-sized. The chain employs TRBV27 and TRBJ2-1; 9 bases are shared with TRBD2. Unmatched junction bases numbered 8, after V lost 2 bases and J lost 6 bases. The CDR3 runs to 16 residues. Germline lookup yields CDR1 MNHEY and CDR2 SMNVEV (reference sequence). CDR3 amino acids: CASSLVAGEGGNEQFF. CDR3 in DNA: TGTGCCAGCAGTTTAGTAGCGGGAGAGGGGGGCAATGAGCAGTTCTTC.

This clone was detected many times. Just one base apart from a much larger clone, this may be a read error. The chain is built from TRBV5-1 and TRBJ2-7; 7 bases are a match to TRBD1. Germline V gene lookup returns CDR1 SGHRS and CDR2 YFSETQ. V trimming: 4 bases; J trimming: 1 base; junction bases outside the gene matches: 2. There are 13 residues in the CDR3. CDR3 coding DNA: TGCGCCAGCAGCCTGGACAGGTCCTACGAGCAGTACTTC. Its protein product is CASSLDRSYEQYF.

This clone has only a few counts. The rearrangement uses TRBV5-4 and TRBJ1-4, with D hard to call. CDR3 length equals 13 residues. CDR1 is SGHNT, CDR2 YYREEE, per germline (reference sequence). V lost 5 bases and J lost 6, with 11 bases in between. The CDR3 nucleotides are TGTGCCAGCAGTCCCGGTGGAGATGAAAAACTGTTTTTT. Protein sequence: CASSPGGDEKLFF.

In this sample, this clone turned up many times. DNA of the CDR3: TGTGCCAGCACCATTAATTCCGGGACAGGGGCCGGGGAGCTGTTTTTT. Its protein product is CASTINSGTGAGELFF. This chain links TRBV3-1 with TRBJ2-2, with TRBD1 matching 10 bases. The CDR3 loop spans 16 amino acids. The trim removed 7 bases at V and 6 bases at J, leaving 11 bases unmatched. Germline V gene lookup returns CDR1 LGHDT and CDR2 YNNKEL (reference sequence).

The V gene is TRBV7-2, the J gene TRBJ2-3; no clear D gene. Between the trimmed V and J ends, which lost 6 bases and 11 bases, there was a span of 15 bases. The CDR3 runs 12 residues. Germline values: CDR1 SGHTA, CDR2 FQGNSA. In DNA, the CDR3 is TGTGCCAGCAGACGCTCGGGCTACGAGCAGTATTTT. Translated, it gives CASRRSGYEQYF.

A few counts support this clone. An end of the junction does not agree with germline; a read error may underlie this. The chain is built from TRBV7-7 and TRBJ2-5; perhaps TRBD1 as D (7 bases). The CDR3 loop spans 15 amino acids. Germline V gives CDR1 SSHAT, CDR2 FNYEAQ (reference sequence). The CDR3 here is CASSLLGQGGETQYF. As DNA, the CDR3 is TGTGCTAGCAGCTTATTGGGGCAGGGGGGAGAGACCCAGTACTTC.

The V and J genes are TRBV18 and TRBJ1-6; 7 bases fit TRBD1. J was trimmed by 7 bases and V by 3 bases; bases with no gene match: 9. Germline V gives CDR1 KGHSH, CDR2 LQKENI. There are 16 residues in the CDR3. The CDR3 protein is CASSPGAGGLNSPLHF. The CDR3 DNA sequence: TGTGCCAGCTCACCGGGGGCAGGGGGATTGAATTCACCCCTCCACTTT.

By sample fraction, this clone is medium-sized. The chain joins TRBV27 to TRBJ1-6; D uncertain. Germline CDR1 and CDR2: MNHEY and SMNVEV (reference sequence). CDR3 length: 16 amino acids. V was cut by 6 bases and J by 0 bases, with 12 bases left in between. CDR3 region: CASRLQRSSYNSPLHF. CDR3 nucleotides: TGTGCCAGCAGGCTACAGCGAAGCTCCTATAATTCACCCCTCCACTTT.

Many counts were recorded for this clone. The chain is built from TRBV5-1 and TRBJ2-5, with a tentative D call TRBD2 (5 bases). Between the trimmed V and J ends, which lost 2 bases and 5 bases, there was a span of 10 bases. Germline CDR1 and CDR2: SGHRS and YFSETQ. The CDR3 has 13 residues. The CDR3 bases are TGCGCCAGCAGCTTCGGGATTCGGGAGACCCAGTACTTC. As protein: CASSFGIRETQYF.

Ten or more counts support this clone. The genes are TRBV24-1 and TRBJ1-2, with a tentative D call TRBD1 (5 bases). The V gene lost 4 bases and the J gene lost 8 bases, with 13 bases spanning the gap. This CDR3 spans 13 amino acids. Germline values: CDR1 KGHDR, CDR2 SFDVKD. CDR3 sequence (DNA): TGTGCCACCAGTGAGGGACCAACGGAAGGCTACACCTTC. Its translation: CATSEGPTEGYTF.

This clone has at least ten counts. The rearrangement uses TRBV5-1 and TRBJ2-1, with D possibly TRBD2 on 5 matching bases. Germline V CDR1 and CDR2: SGHRS, YFSETQ. V lost 6 bases and J lost 7, with 14 bases in between. The CDR3 is 13 residues long. Here the CDR3 DNA reads TGCGCCAGCAACCGGGATCCTCGAAATGAGCAGTTCTTC. This gives the protein CASNRDPRNEQFF.

This clone was observed many times. The chain couples TRBV12-3 or TRBV12-4 to TRBJ1-1, with unresolved D. The CDR3 covers 14 residues. The ends were cut back, 1 base at V and 1 base at J, with 7 bases in the middle. The CDR3, as DNA: TGTGCCAGCAGTTTAGGCGTTGGGAACACTGAAGCTTTCTTT. This gives the protein CASSLGVGNTEAFF.

This clone was seen at least ten times. The CDR3: CASSVTLADGNEQFF. The CDR3 nucleotides are TGTGCCAGCAGCGTTACTCTAGCGGACGGCAATGAGCAGTTCTTC. The chain employs TRBV3-1 and TRBJ2-1; 7 bases are shared with TRBD2. V shed 5 bases, J shed 6 bases, and the junction held 10 bases outside the gene matches. This CDR3 has 15 residues. Germline values: CDR1 LGHDT, CDR2 YNNKEL (reference sequence).

This clone is medium-sized. The chain recombines TRBV12-3 or TRBV12-4 with TRBJ2-2; D gene uncertain. V gave up 1 base and J gave up 6 bases, with 9 bases separating them. There are 14 residues in the CDR3. The CDR3 protein is CASSLVVSPGELFF. The CDR3 nucleotides read TGTGCCAGCAGTTTAGTCGTCTCGCCCGGGGAGCTGTTTTTT.

This rearrangement joins TRBV20-1 to TRBJ2-2, with 7 nucleotides matching TRBD2. V lost 2 bases and J lost 4; bases outside the gene matches: 10. The CDR3 has 16 amino acids. Germline lookup yields CDR1 DFQATT and CDR2 SNEGSKA (reference sequence). The chain's CDR3 is CSARIRGRETTGELFF. The CDR3 nucleotides read TGCAGTGCTAGAATAAGAGGGCGGGAGACCACCGGGGAGCTGTTTTTT.

There are many counts of this clone. This chain joins TRBV6-2 or TRBV6-3 and TRBJ2-4; no clear D gene. Germline CDR1 reads MNHEY; CDR2 reads SVGEGT. This CDR3 has 15 amino acids. Trimming removed 0 bases at V and 0 bases at J, with 6 bases between. The DNA of the CDR3 is TGTGCCAGCAGTTACTCTGGGCTAGCCAAAAACATTCAGTACTTC. This encodes CASSYSGLAKNIQYF.

This clone was recorded many times. A much larger clone differs by one base, so this may be a read error. The CDR3 ends on some other residue instead of the conserved phenylalanine or tryptophan, so this is likely a read error. This sequence joins TRBV12-3 or TRBV12-4 and TRBJ2-5; 11 bases map to TRBD2. The CDR3 loop spans 15 amino acids. After removal of 6 bases from V and 5 bases from J, the junction contained 8 bases not matched to a gene. The CDR3 here is CASSRTSGSGETQYL. CDR3 nucleotide sequence: TGTGCCAGCAGCCGCACTAGCGGGAGTGGTGAGACCCAGTACCTC.

The chain combines TRBV27 with TRBJ2-3; D is unresolved. CDR1 and CDR2 from the germline V gene are MNHEY and SMNVEV (reference sequence). V lost 4 bases and J lost 5, with 7 bases in between. The CDR3 has 12 residues. CDR3 nucleotide sequence: TGTGCCAGCAGTTCTTCACTAGATACGCAGTATTTT. It yields the protein CASSSSLDTQYF.

This clone was seen at least ten times. The chain employs TRBV7-8 and TRBJ1-2; D is uncertain. This CDR3 region has 15 residues. Trimming removed 5 bases at V and 4 bases at J, with 17 bases between. In germline, CDR1 is SGHVS, CDR2 FQNEAQ. The CDR3 nucleotides are TGTGCCAGCAGCGCGAACTCCGCAGAGCTCTATGGCTACACCTTC. Translation gives CASSANSAELYGYTF.

This clone was observed many times. J is TRBJ2-3 and V is TRBV5-1; 9 positions match TRBD1. This CDR3 region has 15 residues. CDR1 is SGHRS and CDR2 is YFSETQ in the germline V gene. The V segment lost 3 bases and the J segment 2 bases; nucleotides outside the gene matches: 4. The CDR3 coding sequence is TGCGCCAGCAGCTCGGGACAGGGCACCACAGATACGCAGTATTTT. Amino acids: CASSSGQGTTDTQYF.

This chain connects TRBV12-3 or TRBV12-4 to TRBJ2-5; no clear D. The CDR3 sequence is 15 residues long. V lost 3 bases, J lost 5 bases, and 16 bases lay in between. The CDR3 nucleotides are TGTGCCAGCAGTTTTCGAGTTGAGTATGTGGAGACCCAGTACTTC. Translated: CASSFRVEYVETQYF.